The present T cell receptor (beta chain) was sequenced within a study of blood T cell repertoires in COVID-19. Some clones are missing from TCRdb's copy, which holds only in-frame ones; the method was immunoSEQ multiplex PCR. The sample consists of 90,000 to 150,000 clones, about four fifths of them appearing once. Germline values: CDR1 MGHRA, CDR2 YSYEKL. This CDR3 is built from 16 residues. Trimming cost V 1 base and J 4 bases; bases outside gene matches: 10. Sequenced material: peripheral blood. V usage is TRBV4-1 and J usage is TRBJ2-7; 7 nucleotides match TRBD1. The sequence came from a human donor in a cohort sampled during active COVID-19. The CDR3 is CASSQVPSDRLYEQYF. The CDR3 DNA reads as TGCGCCAGCAGCCAAGTGCCCTCGGACAGGTTATACGAGCAGTACTTC.